This is a list of T cell receptor beta chains from one sample in a study of T cell responses to AZD1222 COVID-19 vaccine. Libraries were prepared by immunoSEQ multiplex PCR; TCRdb keeps only in-frame clonotypes and omits some of them. The data show 80,000 to 90,000 clones, about 91% seen once. The sample was peripheral blood, taken on day 0 of AZD1222 vaccination. The origin of the receptors is an adult in good health. The CDR3 runs from the conserved cysteine through the conserved F or W. Some rows have no size entry. The others give once, few or many, or a class for an expanded clone.

CASSEGPGSFYGYTF few TRBV5-1
CASSEPGQGRSGANVLTF NA TRBV10-1
CARSSRQSNQPQHF NA TRBV5-3
CASSRDRGIDEQFF NA TRBV14
CASSLDNEQFF NA TRBV6-2/TRBV6-3
CASSFGGSTDTQYF NA TRBV7-3
CATSDLQPGRDQETQYF NA TRBV24-1
CASSKKTYEQYF NA TRBV10-1
CASSQRVEQFF NA TRBV11-2
CASSIIGTGGVNSPLHF NA TRBV27
CASSLDSGGGYTF NA TRBV7-2
CASSSIDRVYNTEAFF NA TRBV28
CASSEWSNTIYF NA TRBV25-1
CASSLRQNWYF NA TRBV28
CASSYRDRYGYTF NA TRBV6-5
CASSPGPSNTEAFF NA TRBV7-2
CASSLAQADNSPLHF NA TRBV7-9
CASSLEGRVFRNTEAFF once TRBV28
CASSVREGLSDEQFF NA TRBV6-4
CASSTSGSYNEQFF once TRBV2
CASSYSVRRSPLHF NA TRBV6-5
CASSQDGWGTSELTDTQYF NA TRBV4-1
CSVVAGISVTTGELFF NA TRBV29-1
CASSFGGAYNSPLHF NA TRBV27
CASSLDRGGDSPLHF NA TRBV27
CASSPGKGYGDGYTF NA TRBV18
CASSQDRSTDTQYF NA TRBV6-6
CSVTEWTGTNIQYF NA TRBV29-1
CAISGLAGVLYEQYF NA TRBV10-3
CASSEARVWNSPLHF NA TRBV6-1
CASSLTTTNEQFF NA TRBV28
CASSPGQTYGYTF NA TRBV12-3/TRBV12-4
CASSQTSYEQYF NA TRBV3-1/TRBV3-2
CASSLSKAASSYNEQFF NA TRBV27
CASSQNTLAAGWDTQYF NA TRBV14
CASSPGLNTEAFF NA TRBV18
CASTKGDEQFF once TRBV28
CASSLDRGQVEQYF NA TRBV5-4
CASSSPGGGTPEAFF NA TRBV27
CATSPGTSGHTDTQYF NA TRBV15
CASSPRGSGEQYF NA TRBV18
CASSDQMGTEAFF NA TRBV10-2
CASSYGRAFLSPSYNEQFF NA TRBV6-7